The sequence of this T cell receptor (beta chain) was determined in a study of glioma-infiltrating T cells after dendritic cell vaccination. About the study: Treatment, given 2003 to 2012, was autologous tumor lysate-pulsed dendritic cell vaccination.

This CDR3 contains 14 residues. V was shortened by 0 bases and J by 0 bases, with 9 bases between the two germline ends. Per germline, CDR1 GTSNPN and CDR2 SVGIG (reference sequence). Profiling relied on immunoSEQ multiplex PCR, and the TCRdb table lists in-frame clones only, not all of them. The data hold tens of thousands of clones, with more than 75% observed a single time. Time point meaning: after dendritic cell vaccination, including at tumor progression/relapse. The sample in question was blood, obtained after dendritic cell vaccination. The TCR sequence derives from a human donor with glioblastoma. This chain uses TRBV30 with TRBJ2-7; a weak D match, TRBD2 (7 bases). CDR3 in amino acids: CAWSVGGVSYEQYF. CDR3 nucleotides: TGTGCCTGGAGTGTAGGGGGGGTCTCCTACGAGCAGTACTTC.